These 21 T cell receptor beta chains originate from one sample sequenced in a study of cytomegalovirus exposure and HLA in healthy donors. PCR primers comprised 60 Vbeta and 13 Jbeta primers. This table comes from immunoSEQ multiplex PCR, and its TCRdb copy is limited to in-frame clones, with some not included. This table has some 150,000 clones, more than 70% appearing once. Sequencing was performed on PBMCs. The receptors derive from a man aged 35 to 55 in good health and CMV-seronegative.

The chain couples TRBV28 to TRBJ2-5; 9 bases match TRBD1. V shed 5 bases, J shed 5 bases, and the junction held 6 bases outside the gene matches. The CDR3 extends over 14 amino acids. The germline gives CDR1 MDHEN, CDR2 SYDVKM. The CDR3 region is CASSGGGQGETQYF. CDR3 nucleotides: TGTGCCAGCAGTGGGGGGGGACAGGGCGAGACCCAGTACTTC.

The chain combines TRBV2 with TRBJ1-5; the D gene is possibly TRBD1 (5 bases). CDR3 length: 13 amino acids. Germline V lookup: CDR1 SNHLY, CDR2 FYNNEI. Between the trimmed V and J ends, which lost 3 bases and 7 bases, there was a span of 10 bases. CDR3 residues: CASSEGGDQPQHF. The CDR3 coding sequence is TGTGCCAGCAGTGAGGGGGGTGACCAGCCCCAGCATTTT.

The V and J genes are TRBV29-1 and TRBJ2-5, with TRBD2 matching 7 bases. This CDR3 is 13 amino acids long. CDR1 and CDR2 from the germline V gene are SQVTM and ANQGSEA. V gave up 5 bases and J gave up 4 bases; unmatched junction bases: 7. DNA for the CDR3: TGCAGCGTTTTAAGCGGGGTTGGAGAGACCCAGTACTTC. It codes for CSVLSGVGETQYF.

The V call is TRBV2, the J call TRBJ2-1; TRBD1 is a possible D gene (6 bases). V lost 5 bases to trimming and J lost 9 bases, with 11 bases between them. Germline-derived CDR1 and CDR2 are SNHLY and FYNNEI. This CDR3 is 12 amino acids long. CDR3 nucleotides: TGTGCCAGCAGTACAGGGCCTGGTGAGCAGTTCTTC. This gives the protein CASSTGPGEQFF.

The chain couples TRBV5-1 to TRBJ2-7, with a tentative D call TRBD2 (6 bases). V dropped 0 bases and J dropped 3 bases, with 10 bases sitting between them. The length of the CDR3 is 14 residues. Germline values: CDR1 SGHRS, CDR2 YFSETQ. The CDR3 spells CASSLAGGYYEQYF. For the CDR3, the DNA is TGCGCCAGCAGCTTGGCCGGGGGTTACTACGAGCAGTACTTC.

The gene calls are TRBV19 and TRBJ1-5, with a weak D call TRBD1 (5 bases). Per the germline V gene, CDR1 is LNHDA and CDR2 is SQIVND (reference sequence). V lost 6 bases and J lost 6, with 15 bases in between. The CDR3 totals 14 residues. For the CDR3, the DNA is TGTGCCAGTAGCGGGGGGGGATTGGGTCAGCCCCAGCATTTT. Residues: CASSGGGLGQPQHF.

The V gene is TRBV5-6, the J gene TRBJ1-2; TRBD1 matches at 11 bases. In germline, CDR1 is SGHDT, CDR2 YYEEEE. With V trimmed by 4 bases and J by 3 bases, 5 bases remained unmatched. The CDR3 runs 15 residues. CDR3 sequence reads: CASSRGQGDDYGYTF. CDR3 DNA: TGTGCCAGCAGCCGGGGACAGGGGGACGACTATGGCTACACCTTC.

The rearrangement joins TRBV7-9 to TRBJ1-2, with TRBD1 matching 9 bases. Looked up from germline, CDR1 is SEHNR and CDR2 is FQNEAQ (reference sequence). The CDR3 has 15 residues. V lost 4 bases, J lost 2 bases, and 5 bases stayed unmatched. The CDR3 bases are TGTGCCAGCAGCTCCTCAGGGACAGGGAACTATGGCTACACCTTC. Amino acids: CASSSSGTGNYGYTF.

The V call is TRBV15, the J call TRBJ2-1; TRBD1 matches 9 bases. Germline assignment: CDR1 LNHNV and CDR2 YYDKDF (reference sequence). This CDR3 is built from 15 residues. After removal of 4 bases from V and 5 bases from J, the junction contained 6 bases not matched to a gene. The CDR3 DNA reads TGTGCCACCAGCAAAGGACAGGGGAAGGACAATGAGCAGTTCTTC. Protein sequence: CATSKGQGKDNEQFF. Filled out from reference TRBV15 and TRBJ2-1, the complete variable domain reads DAMVIQNPRYQVTQFGKPVTLSCSQTLNHNVMYWYQQKSSQAPKLLFHYYDKDFNNEADTPDNFQSRRPNTSFCFLDIRSPGLGDTAMYLCATSKGQGKDNEQFFGPGTRLTVL.

The chain joins TRBV19 to TRBJ2-2; 13 nucleotides align to TRBD2. The CDR3 has 16 amino acids. CDR1 and CDR2 from the germline V gene are LNHDA and SQIVND (reference sequence). Trimming at V came to 5 bases and at J to 8 bases, leaving 8 bases not matched to a gene. CDR3 region: CASSPTSGGFSGELFF. CDR3 coding DNA: TGTGCCAGTAGTCCGACTAGCGGGGGGTTTTCGGGGGAGCTGTTTTTT.

The chain is built from TRBV19 and TRBJ1-5; possibly TRBD1 for D (6 bases). CDR3 length: 14 amino acids. Germline V CDR1 and CDR2: LNHDA, SQIVND (reference sequence). V was trimmed by 9 bases and J by 6 bases, leaving 18 bases between them. The CDR3 loop is CASKPNRVGQPQHF. CDR3 nucleotides: TGTGCCAGCAAACCCAACAGGGTTGGTCAGCCCCAGCATTTT.

This chain links TRBV11-2 with TRBJ1-5; a weak D match, TRBD1 (6 bases). CDR3 size: 13 residues. Per the germline V gene, CDR1 is SGHAT and CDR2 is FQNNGV. V lost 5 bases and J lost 4, with 9 bases in between. Here the CDR3 DNA reads TGTGCCAGCAGCCCTCAGGGGAATCAGCCCCAGCATTTT. Protein product: CASSPQGNQPQHF.

In DNA, the CDR3 is TGTGCCAGCAGACCTCGGGACAGGGGTTTTTACGAGCAGTACTTC. This sequence encodes CASRPRDRGFYEQYF. The chain is built from TRBV5-4 and TRBJ2-7; 10 positions match TRBD1. CDR1 is SGHNT and CDR2 is YYREEE in the germline V gene (reference sequence). CDR3 length: 15 amino acids. V gave up 5 bases and J gave up 4 bases; unmatched junction bases: 9.

J is TRBJ1-1 and V is TRBV5-1; weak D call: TRBD1 (6 bases). The V and J ends lost 4 bases and 1 base respectively, with 11 bases between them. CDR1 and CDR2 (germline): SGHRS, YFSETQ. This CDR3 comprises 14 residues. The CDR3 bases are TGCGCCAGCAGCCGCGGACAGCCGAACACTGAAGCTTTCTTT. Translated: CASSRGQPNTEAFF.

This clone was counted only a few times. The chain combines TRBV5-1 with TRBJ1-1; the match to TRBD1 covers 8 bases. CDR3 length: 14 residues. The germline V gene encodes CDR1 SGHRS and CDR2 YFSETQ. V gave up 4 bases and J gave up 5 bases; unmatched junction bases: 7. The CDR3 DNA is TGCGCCAGCAGCCTACAGGGGGACGGGACTGAAGCTTTCTTT. This translates into CASSLQGDGTEAFF. The whole variable domain, filled in from reference TRBV5-1 and TRBJ1-1, reads KAGVTQTPRYLIKTRGQQVTLSCSPISGHRSVSWYQQTPGQGLQFLFEYFSETQRNKGNFPGRFSGRQFSNSRSEMNVSTLELGDSALYLCASSLQGDGTEAFFGQGTRLTVV.

This clone is a singleton in its sample. V and J are TRBV6-5 and TRBJ2-7; TRBD1 is a possible D gene (6 bases). CDR3 length: 15 amino acids. Per germline, CDR1 MNHEY and CDR2 SVGAGI. Trimming pared 6 bases from V and 0 bases from J, leaving 15 bases between. CDR3 region: CASRSPRTDSYEQYF. The CDR3 coding sequence is TGTGCCAGCAGGAGCCCCAGGACAGACTCCTACGAGCAGTACTTC.

This clone has just a few counts. The gene calls are TRBV7-2 and TRBJ1-2, with 7 nucleotides matching TRBD1. Germline values: CDR1 SGHTA, CDR2 FQGNSA. The CDR3 loop spans 13 amino acids. V shed 5 bases and J 7 bases; nucleotides not matched to a gene: 7. In nucleotides, the CDR3 is TGTGCCAGCAGCCCGGACAGGAGGGCTGGCTACACCTTC. This codes for CASSPDRRAGYTF.

V is TRBV11-2 and J is TRBJ2-3; D remains unclear. The CDR3 totals 18 residues. Per germline, CDR1 SGHAT and CDR2 FQNNGV. V was cut by 6 bases and J by 0 bases, with 22 bases left in between. The CDR3 DNA is TGTGCCAGCAGTCTTCTTGGGTGGAGTTTTTCTAGCACAGATACGCAGTATTTT. Its protein product is CASSLLGWSFSSTDTQYF.

The chain is built from TRBV7-9 and TRBJ1-2; TRBD1 agrees at 7 bases. V lost 5 bases to trimming and J lost 4 bases; unmatched junction nucleotides: 7. This CDR3 region has 14 residues. In germline, CDR1 is SEHNR, CDR2 FQNEAQ (reference sequence). DNA of the CDR3: TGTGCCAGCAGCGCTCGGACAGGTGGCTATGGCTACACCTTC. It encodes CASSARTGGYGYTF.

This chain joins TRBV5-4 and TRBJ2-3, with 8 bases that match TRBD1. The V segment lost 4 bases and the J segment 3 bases; nucleotides outside the gene matches: 7. The CDR3 extends over 15 amino acids. Germline V gene lookup returns CDR1 SGHNT and CDR2 YYREEE (reference sequence). In DNA, the CDR3 is TGTGCCAGCAGCAGGAGCCGGGACAGGACAGATACGCAGTATTTT. It encodes CASSRSRDRTDTQYF.

This clone appeared a few times. The V gene is TRBV11-2, the J gene TRBJ2-5, with TRBD2 matching over 13 bases. The CDR3 is made up of 16 amino acids. The trim removed 4 bases at V and 5 bases at J, leaving 7 bases unmatched. From germline, CDR1 is SGHAT and CDR2 FQNNGV. CDR3 sequence (DNA): TGTGCCAGCAGCTCCAGACTAGCGGGGGGTATGGAGACCCAGTACTTC. Encoded protein: CASSSRLAGGMETQYF.